This TCR beta chain was found in a study of T cells in Graves' hyperthyroidism and ophthalmopathy. Study-wide results and limits: Ophthalmopathy could be told apart from stable hyperthyroidism with a 13 V-J model.

Germline lookup yields CDR1 MNHNS and CDR2 SASEGT. This CDR3 region has 16 residues. Template material for amplifying TCR beta CDR3 regions consisted of RNA transcripts. First-round RT-PCR targeting the TCR CDR3 was performed with the HTBI primer set. TCRdb ran MiXCR on the multiplex PCR reads and lists one entry per CDR3 protein. The sample carries fewer than 500,000 distinct CDR3 sequences, around 15% recorded once. Note on this clonotype: Its antigen is unknown. Sequence at one end of the junction differs from germline and may be a read error.

Source material: blood. The chain uses TRBV6-1 and TRBJ1-1; 10 bases are shared with TRBD1. The clonotype originates from a young woman with Graves' ophthalmopathy. CDR3 amino acids: CVSSPPGTGAGTEAFF. DNA of the CDR3: TGTGTCAGCAGTCCTCCGGGGACAGGGGCGGGCACTGAAGCTTTCTTT.